The rows below give T cell receptor beta chains drawn from one sample of a study of brain T cells in children with intractable seizures. The table came from immunoSEQ multiplex PCR; TCRdb's copy has only in-frame clones and leaves some out. The repertoire holds about 340,000 clones, approximately 93% seen once, with 4.5% to 7% in the top ten. Sequencing was performed on peripheral blood, taken roughly 5 months after surgery. The receptors come from a boy in the first two years of life with tuberous sclerosis and intractable seizures. Both conserved end residues are part of each CDR3. The D gene is left open where the match is weak. Size values are once, few and many counts, or a class for expanded clones, and some rows have none.

v_gene	d_gene	len	abundance	j_gene	CDR3nt	CDR3aa
TRBV27	-	9	-	TRBJ2-1	TGTGCCAGCACCTGGCCCCGGGTCTTC	CASTWPRVF
TRBV6-5	-	12	-	TRBJ2-7	TGTGCCAGCAGTTCCCCTTCCTACGAGCAGTACTTC	CASSSPSYEQYF
TRBV2	-	19	-	TRBJ2-5	TGTGCCAGCAGTGAAGCGTCGGGCGCGGGCCGTTCCCTACAAGAGACCCAGTACTTC	CASSEASGAGRSLQETQYF
TRBV7-9	-	14	once	TRBJ2-3	TGTGCCAGCAGCTTAAGGGGGAGCACAGATACGCAGTATTTT	CASSLRGSTDTQYF
TRBV7-3	-	14	-	TRBJ2-5	TGTGCCAGCAGCTTAACCGCAGGGGAAGAGACCCAGTACTTC	CASSLTAGEETQYF
TRBV7-3	TRBD2	15	-	TRBJ2-3	TGTGCCAGCAGCTTATGGGGACTAGCGAGGGATACGCAGTATTTT	CASSLWGLARDTQYF
TRBV5-6	-	13	-	TRBJ1-2	TGTGCCAGCAGCTATTCGGGTCTCGATGGCTACACCTTC	CASSYSGLDGYTF
TRBV5-1	TRBD2	17	-	TRBJ2-1	TGCGCCAGCAGCGGGAGTGATCCTAGCGGGTCTTACAATGAGCAGTTCTTC	CASSGSDPSGSYNEQFF
TRBV27	-	17	-	TRBJ2-6	TGTGCCAGGAAGAGTCGGGAAAAGGGACTTGGGGCCAACGTCCTGACTTTC	CARKSREKGLGANVLTF
TRBV19	TRBD1	15	once	TRBJ2-7	TGTGCCAGTAGAAGGGGACAGGGGGCGGCCTACGAGCAGTACTTC	CASRRGQGAAYEQYF
TRBV10-3	-	15	-	TRBJ1-1	TGTGCCATCAGTCAGCAGACCATGGGGGACACTGAAGCTTTCTTT	CAISQQTMGDTEAFF
TRBV7-9	TRBD2	19	-	TRBJ2-6	TGTGCCAGCAGCTTAAGGCGCGGGAGAACCCTCTCTGGGGCCAACGTCCTGACTTTC	CASSLRRGRTLSGANVLTF
TRBV3-1/TRBV3-2	-	16	-	TRBJ1-4	TGTGCCAGCAGCCAAGTGGCGAGGTTGGACGATGAAAAACTGTTTTTT	CASSQVARLDDEKLFF
TRBV24-1	-	14	-	TRBJ1-5	TGTGCCACCAGTGACTCCAGGATGTGGCAGCCCCAGCATTTT	CATSDSRMWQPQHF
TRBV9	-	14	-	TRBJ1-4	TGTGCCAGCAGCGTAGCGGGGAACAGTGAAAAACTGTTTTTT	CASSVAGNSEKLFF
TRBV7-9	TRBD1	16	-	TRBJ1-1	TGTGCCAGCAGTTCCGGGACAGAGTTCAGCTTACTGCAAGCTTTCTTT	CASSSGTEFSLLQAFF
TRBV24-1	-	12	-	TRBJ1-2	TGTGCCACCAGTGATGATACGGGAGGCTACACCTTC	CATSDDTGGYTF
TRBV27	TRBD1	15	-	TRBJ1-2	TGTGCCAGCAGTGAATACGGGACAGGGGGTTATGGCTACACCTTC	CASSEYGTGGYGYTF
TRBV5-1	TRBD2	16	-	TRBJ2-7	TGCGCCAGCAGCCCCCCCGGGACTAGGATTTCCTACGAGCAGTACTTC	CASSPPGTRISYEQYF
TRBV29-1	-	13	-	TRBJ1-1	TGCAGCGTTGAAGGGAAAGGGGACACTGAAGCTTTCTTT	CSVEGKGDTEAFF
TRBV6-5	TRBD1	13	-	TRBJ2-5	TGTGCCTCCAGGGACAGGGGGTATGAGACCCAGTACTTC	CASRDRGYETQYF
TRBV11-3	-	14	-	TRBJ1-3	TGTGCCAGCAGCTTAGCAGGCTCTGGAAACACCATATATTTT	CASSLAGSGNTIYF
TRBV10-3	-	15	-	TRBJ2-7	TGTGCCATCAGCCTAGGACAGCCCCCTTCCTACGAGCAGTACTTC	CAISLGQPPSYEQYF
TRBV15	-	17	once	TRBJ1-2	TGTGCCACCAGCAGGGGGGGGTTACTGCGAACTAACTATGGCTACACCTTC	CATSRGGLLRTNYGYTF
TRBV3-1/TRBV3-2	-	14	-	TRBJ2-3	TGTGCCAGCAGCCAAGATTTCGGGGGAGATACGCAGTATTTT	CASSQDFGGDTQYF
TRBV3-1/TRBV3-2	-	16	-	TRBJ2-7	TGTGCCAGCAGCCAAGAGACCGGAGCCACAAGCGACGAGCAGTACTTC	CASSQETGATSDEQYF
TRBV5-1	-	15	-	TRBJ2-5	TGCGCCAGCAGCTCTGCACTGGGGTACCAAGAGACCCAGTACTTC	CASSSALGYQETQYF
TRBV2	TRBD1	16	-	TRBJ1-4	TGTGCCAGCAGGGTACCTTCGGGACAGTTAAATGAAAAACTGTTTTTT	CASRVPSGQLNEKLFF
TRBV5-1	-	13	once	TRBJ2-5	TGCGCCAGCAGCTACCGGGACGGAGAGACCCAGTACTTC	CASSYRDGETQYF
TRBV7-9	-	14	few	TRBJ2-7	TGTGCCAGCAGCTTAGTGAGGGGGGCGCGGGAGCAGTACTTC	CASSLVRGAREQYF
TRBV9	-	14	-	TRBJ1-3	TGTGCCAGCAGCGCTGGGCGGGGTGGAAACACCATATATTTT	CASSAGRGGNTIYF
TRBV29-1	TRBD2	15	-	TRBJ2-5	TGCAGCTACGGACTAGCGGGAGTCGTCCAAGAGACCCAGTACTTC	CSYGLAGVVQETQYF
TRBV29-1	-	11	-	TRBJ2-1	TGCAGCGTTGAAGACTACAATGAGCAGTTCTTC	CSVEDYNEQFF
TRBV5-1	-	12	-	TRBJ1-2	TGCGCCAGCAGCTCGGACGGTCGCGGCTACACCTTC	CASSSDGRGYTF
TRBV3-1/TRBV3-2	-	18	-	TRBJ2-1	TGTGCCAGCAGCCAAGATTTAGCGGCTAGGGGCTTCTACAATGAGCAGTTCTTC	CASSQDLAARGFYNEQFF
TRBV11-2	TRBD1	13	-	TRBJ1-1	TGTGCCAGCAGCTTAGCGGCAGGGGGGGAAGCTTTCTTT	CASSLAAGGEAFF
TRBV12-3/TRBV12-4	-	13	once	TRBJ2-1	TGTGCCAGCAGTTTAGGCGGTTACAATGAGCAGTTCTTC	CASSLGGYNEQFF
TRBV19	-	15	-	TRBJ1-1	TGTGCCAGTATCCCTACGGTCGGGGGGCGGACTGAAGCTTTCTTT	CASIPTVGGRTEAFF
TRBV5-5	-	15	-	TRBJ2-2	TGTGCCAGCAGATTGGGGTCTTCAGGGACCGGGGAGCTGTTTTTT	CASRLGSSGTGELFF
TRBV20-1	-	11	few	TRBJ1-1	TGCAGTGCTCGCAGGTTTCCCGAAGCTTTCTTT	CSARRFPEAFF
TRBV20-1	-	11	once	TRBJ2-3	TGCAGTGCTAGATACAGCTATACGCAGTATTTT	CSARYSYTQYF
TRBV7-2	-	13	-	TRBJ2-5	TGTGCCAGCAGCTCTTACCCCCGGGAGACCCAGTACTTC	CASSSYPRETQYF
TRBV4-1	-	16	few	TRBJ1-1	TGCGCCAGCAGCCAAGTTAACTCAGGGCTTAACACTGAAGCTTTCTTT	CASSQVNSGLNTEAFF
TRBV30	-	14	-	TRBJ1-2	TGTGCCTGGAGTGAAAAGCAGGGTAACTATGGCTACACCTTC	CAWSEKQGNYGYTF
TRBV4-2	-	14	-	TRBJ2-3	TGTGCCAGCAGCCAAGAGTCGGGGCGAGATACGCAGTATTTT	CASSQESGRDTQYF
TRBV9	TRBD1	15	-	TRBJ1-2	TGTGCCAGCAGCGTAGCTGGGACAGGGTACTATGGCTACACCTTC	CASSVAGTGYYGYTF
TRBV14	-	13	-	TRBJ2-7	TGTGCCAGCAGCCCGAGTGGGGGCTACGAGCAGTACTTC	CASSPSGGYEQYF
TRBV5-1	-	17	-	TRBJ1-2	TGCGCCAGCAGCTTGGCCGGTGGGATTAAGGCCTCCTATGGCTACACCTTC	CASSLAGGIKASYGYTF
TRBV5-8	-	16	-	TRBJ2-7	TGTGCCAGCAGCTTTAATCGGGGGACAGACTTCTACGAGCAGTACTTC	CASSFNRGTDFYEQYF
TRBV13	TRBD1	13	-	TRBJ1-1	TGTGCCAGCAGCTTAACAGGGGTACCGACGGCTTTCTTT	CASSLTGVPTAFF
TRBV25-1	-	15	-	TRBJ1-1	TGTGCCAGCAGTGTGCAGGGCAGTGTGAACACTGAAGCTTTCTTT	CASSVQGSVNTEAFF
TRBV5-1	TRBD1	14	-	TRBJ2-5	TGCGCCAGCAGCTCGGGACAGGTTCAAGAGACCCAGTACTTC	CASSSGQVQETQYF
TRBV2	TRBD2	16	-	TRBJ2-1	TGTGCCAGCAGACCCACACTAGCGGACCATTACAATGAGCAGTTCTTC	CASRPTLADHYNEQFF
TRBV6-6	-	16	-	TRBJ2-5	TGTGCCAGCAGTTACGGCCGTATAGGGGCGCGGGAGACCCAGTACTTC	CASSYGRIGARETQYF
TRBV5-6	-	12	-	TRBJ2-7	TGTGCCAGCAGCTTCAAGGGCCACGAGCAGTACTTC	CASSFKGHEQYF
TRBV27	-	14	-	TRBJ1-2	TGTGCCAGCAGTTATAAGGGAGGATTTTGGGGCTACACCTTC	CASSYKGGFWGYTF
TRBV6-5	-	13	-	TRBJ1-1	TGTGCCAGCAGTTACTCGAGCGCTAATGAAGCTTTCTTT	CASSYSSANEAFF
TRBV21-1	-	16	-	TRBJ1-5	TGTGCCAGCAGCATTGGGGGGGACAAAGGCAATCAGCCCCAGCATTTT	CASSIGGDKGNQPQHF
TRBV6-5	-	14	-	TRBJ2-5	TGTGCCAGCAGTTACTCGGTGGGGGGAGAGACCCAGTACTTC	CASSYSVGGETQYF
TRBV9	-	16	once	TRBJ1-6	TGTGCCAGCAGCACAACACACGATGGATATAATTCACCCCTCCACTTT	CASSTTHDGYNSPLHF